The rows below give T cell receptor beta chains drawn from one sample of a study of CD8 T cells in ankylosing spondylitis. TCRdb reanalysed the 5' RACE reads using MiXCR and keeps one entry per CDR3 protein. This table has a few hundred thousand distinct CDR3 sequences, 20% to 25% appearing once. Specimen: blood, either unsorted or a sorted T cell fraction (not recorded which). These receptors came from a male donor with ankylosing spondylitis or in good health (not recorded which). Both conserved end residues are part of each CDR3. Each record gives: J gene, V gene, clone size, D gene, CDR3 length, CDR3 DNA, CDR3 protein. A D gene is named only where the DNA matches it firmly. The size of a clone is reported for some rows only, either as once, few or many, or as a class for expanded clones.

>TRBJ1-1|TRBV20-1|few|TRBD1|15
TGCAGTGCTTGCAATAAGGGGACAGACAACACTGAAGCTTTCTTT
CSACNKGTDNTEAFF
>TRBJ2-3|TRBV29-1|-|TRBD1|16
TGCAGCGTTGAAGATTGGGGACAGGGGCCCACAGATACGCAGTATTTT
CSVEDWGQGPTDTQYF
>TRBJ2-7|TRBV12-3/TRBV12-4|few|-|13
TGTGCCAGCAGTTTAGCGACAGGCCTCGAGCAGTACTTC
CASSLATGLEQYF
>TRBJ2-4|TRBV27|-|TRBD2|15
TGTGCCAGCATCACCCGGGGGGTGGGCAAAAACATTCAGTACTTC
CASITRGVGKNIQYF
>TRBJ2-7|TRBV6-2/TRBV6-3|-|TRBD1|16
TGTGCCAGCAGTTACCCCCCGGGACAGGGGGCGATCGAGCAGTACTTC
CASSYPPGQGAIEQYF
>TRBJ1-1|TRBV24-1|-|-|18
TGTGCCACCAGTGATTTGCTTAGGACGCGGCGAGGGTGCACTGAAGCTTTCTTT
CATSDLLRTRRGCTEAFF
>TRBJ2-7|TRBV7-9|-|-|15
TGTGCCAGCAGCTTAGGGTCAGGGAAGGTTTACGAGCAGTACTTC
CASSLGSGKVYEQYF
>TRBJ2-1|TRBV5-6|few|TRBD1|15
TGTGCCAGCAGCTTGGGCCGGGACAGACACAATGAGCAGTTCTTC
CASSLGRDRHNEQFF
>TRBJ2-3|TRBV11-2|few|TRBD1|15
TGTGCCAGCAGCTCAGGACAGGGATTAGTGGATACGCAGTATTTT
CASSSGQGLVDTQYF
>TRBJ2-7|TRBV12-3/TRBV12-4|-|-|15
TGTGCCAGCAGATCCGACAGTCAAGGCTCCTACGAGCAGTACTTC
CASRSDSQGSYEQYF
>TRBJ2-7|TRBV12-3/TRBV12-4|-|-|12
TGTGCCAGCAGTTTCTCTCTCCACGAGCAGTACTTC
CASSFSLHEQYF
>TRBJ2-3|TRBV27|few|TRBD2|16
TGTGCCAGCAGCTTGACTAGCGGGGCTCCCGAGGATACGCAGTATTTT
CASSLTSGAPEDTQYF
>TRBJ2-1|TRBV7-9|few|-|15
TGTGCCAGCAGCTTAGTATTCGGGGGACTCCATGAGCAGTTCTTC
CASSLVFGGLHEQFF
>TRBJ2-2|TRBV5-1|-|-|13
TGCGCCAGCTCAGTTCCCAACACCGGGGAGCTGTTTTTT
CASSVPNTGELFF
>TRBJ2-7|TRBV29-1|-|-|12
TGCAGCGTTGAAGAACGGAGCTACGAGCAGTACTTC
CSVEERSYEQYF
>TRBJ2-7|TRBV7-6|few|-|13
TGTGCCAGCAGCTTAAATTGGGTGGGCGAGCAGTACTTC
CASSLNWVGEQYF
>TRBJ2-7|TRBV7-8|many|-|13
TGTGCCAGCAGCTCCGGGTCCCCCTACGAGCAGTACTTC
CASSSGSPYEQYF
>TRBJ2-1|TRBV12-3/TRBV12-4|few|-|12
TGTGCCAGCAGTGCCTGGGGAAATGAGCAGTTCTTC
CASSAWGNEQFF
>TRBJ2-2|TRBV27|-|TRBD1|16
TGTGCCAGCAGTTTAAGGGACAGGGTTGCCACCGGGGAGCTGTTTTTT
CASSLRDRVATGELFF
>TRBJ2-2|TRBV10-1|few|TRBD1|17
TGCGCCAGCAGTGAGAAAACGGGACAGATGAACACCGGGGAGCTGTTTTTT
CASSEKTGQMNTGELFF
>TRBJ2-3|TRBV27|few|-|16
TGTGCCAGCAGCCCGAGAATCGGGAGTATGGCAGATACGCAGTATTTT
CASSPRIGSMADTQYF
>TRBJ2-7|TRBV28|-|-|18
TGTGCCAGCAGGAAACCCAGGGGCCCAACACCACGGGAGTACGAGCAGTACTTC
CASRKPRGPTPREYEQYF
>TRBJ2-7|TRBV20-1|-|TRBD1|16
TGCAGTGCCAGGGGGTCGGGACAGGGCCTATCCTACGAGCAGTACTTC
CSARGSGQGLSYEQYF
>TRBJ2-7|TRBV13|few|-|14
TGTGCCAGCAGCTTAGGGGGTAGTTACTACGAGCAGTACTTC
CASSLGGSYYEQYF
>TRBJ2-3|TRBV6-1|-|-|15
TGTGCCAGCAGCCCCCGGGACTCTGGGGCAGATACGCAGTATTTT
CASSPRDSGADTQYF
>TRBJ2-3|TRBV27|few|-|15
TGTGCCAGCAGTCCCGGACCGGAAAACACAGATACGCAGTATTTT
CASSPGPENTDTQYF
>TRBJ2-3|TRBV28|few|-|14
TGTGCCAGCACCCCACTAGTTGGGGCAGATACGCAGTATTTT
CASTPLVGADTQYF
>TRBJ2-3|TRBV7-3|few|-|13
TGTGCCAGCAGCTCCCCCGTCGAGGGGGCGCAGTATTTT
CASSSPVEGAQYF